This TCR beta chain emerged from a study of blood T cell repertoires in COVID-19. Study background: COVID-19 samples collected from the United States, Italy and Spain covered acute and convalescent phases. The analysed material was cDNA or gDNA that came from T cells, B-cell-depleted T cells, or PBMCs.

The method was immunoSEQ multiplex PCR; TCRdb's version includes in-frame clones alone and lacks a portion of them. This table has 150,000 to 200,000 clones, over 80% appearing once. CDR1 MNHEY and CDR2 SVGAGI come from the germline V gene. The CDR3 length is 16 residues. Between the trimmed V and J ends, which lost 0 bases and 3 bases, there was a span of 12 bases. The sequence came from a woman between 45 and 60 years old with acute or convalescent COVID-19. The gene calls are TRBV6-5 and TRBJ1-3; tentatively, D is TRBD1 (6 bases). Sequences were obtained from peripheral blood. Here the CDR3 DNA reads TGTGCCAGCAGTTACTCGACGGGGGGCGGTGGAAACACCATATATTTT. Its protein is CASSYSTGGGGNTIYF.